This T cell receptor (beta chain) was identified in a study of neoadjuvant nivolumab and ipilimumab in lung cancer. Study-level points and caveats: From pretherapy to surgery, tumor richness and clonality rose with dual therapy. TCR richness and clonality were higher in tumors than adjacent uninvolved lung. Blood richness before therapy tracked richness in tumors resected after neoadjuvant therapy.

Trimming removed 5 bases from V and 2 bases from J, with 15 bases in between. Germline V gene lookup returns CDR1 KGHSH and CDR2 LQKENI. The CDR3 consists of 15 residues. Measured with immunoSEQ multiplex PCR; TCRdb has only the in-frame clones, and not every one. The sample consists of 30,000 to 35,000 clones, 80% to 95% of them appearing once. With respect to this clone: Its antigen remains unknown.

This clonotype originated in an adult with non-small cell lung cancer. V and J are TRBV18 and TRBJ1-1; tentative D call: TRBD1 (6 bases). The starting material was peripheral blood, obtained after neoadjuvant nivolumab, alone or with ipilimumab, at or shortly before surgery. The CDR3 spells CASSTGILGNTEAFF. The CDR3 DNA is TGTGCCAGCTCAACAGGGATTTTGGGTAACACTGAAGCTTTCTTT.